Following are 27 T cell receptor beta chains from one sample sequenced in a study of technical replicates of blood from several donors. Repertoires were generated with immunoSEQ multiplex PCR, while TCRdb's copy carries only in-frame clones and drops some. The data contain under 90,000 clones, approximately 90% of them singletons. What was sequenced was T cells isolated from PBMCs. The receptors shown here come from a human donor in good health.

The chain recombines TRBV5-4 with TRBJ1-2; D is perhaps TRBD1 (6 bases). Trimming removed 4 bases from V and 6 bases from J, with 10 bases in between. Germline V gene data show CDR1 as SGHNT and CDR2 as YYREEE (reference sequence). CDR3 length equals 12 residues. The CDR3 sequence: CASSRNRDGYTF. The CDR3 DNA sequence: TGTGCCAGCAGCCGAAACAGGGATGGCTACACCTTC.

This chain connects TRBV9 to TRBJ2-1; tentatively, D is TRBD1 (6 bases). Trimming shortened V by 4 bases and J by 4 bases, and 12 bases separated the two germline ends. This CDR3 has 14 residues. CDR1 is SGDLS and CDR2 is YYNGEE in the germline V gene. This chain's CDR3 is CASSPRGLYNEQFF. CDR3 sequence (DNA): TGTGCCAGCAGCCCTAGGGGGTTATACAATGAGCAGTTCTTC.

The CDR3: CASPGGQYF. The DNA for the CDR3 is TGTGCCAGCCCGGGGGGGCAGTACTTC. The chain employs TRBV3-1 (or the pseudogene TRBV3-2) and TRBJ2-7; TRBD2 aligns across 7 bases. The CDR3 has 9 amino acids. With 8 bases clipped from V and 9 bases from J, the junction kept 1 base outside the gene matches. In germline, CDR1 is LGHDT, CDR2 YNNKEL (reference sequence).

The chain carries TRBV14 and TRBJ2-7; possibly TRBD2 for D (5 bases). CDR3 size: 15 residues. Trimming left V 1 base short and J 2 bases short, with 12 bases between. The germline V gene has CDR1 SGHDN and CDR2 FVKESK. The CDR3 DNA reads TGTGCCAGCAGCCAAGTGGAGACTACGGCCTACGAGCAGTACTTC. Protein product: CASSQVETTAYEQYF.

V is TRBV10-2 and J is TRBJ2-7; D possibly corresponds to TRBD2 (5 bases). The germline gives CDR1 WSHSY, CDR2 SAAADI. With 5 bases removed from V and 0 bases from J, the gap between germline ends came to 11 bases. This CDR3 contains 14 residues. The chain's CDR3 is CASSRSDTSYEQYF. The CDR3 DNA reads as TGCGCCAGCAGTCGTAGCGACACCTCCTACGAGCAGTACTTC.

Only a few counts were recorded for this clone. The gene calls are TRBV6-6 and TRBJ2-3; maybe TRBD1 (7 bases). CDR3 size: 14 residues. V was shortened by 2 bases and J by 5 bases, with 11 bases between the two germline ends. Germline loops: CDR1 MNHNY, CDR2 SVGAGI (reference sequence). The CDR3 DNA is TGTGCCAGCAGTTACACGCAGGGGGGAGATACGCAGTATTTT. Its protein is CASSYTQGGDTQYF.

The chain carries TRBV10-3 and TRBJ2-3, with D possibly matching TRBD2 (6 bases). Germline CDR1 and CDR2: ENHRY and SYGVKD. This CDR3 is 16 amino acids long. Deletions cut 3 bases from V and 1 base from J, with 14 bases between. The CDR3 DNA is TGTGCCATCAGTGACCTCTCCGAGCGGGGCACAGATACGCAGTATTTT. It specifies CAISDLSERGTDTQYF.

The chain couples TRBV18 to TRBJ1-5; 8 bases agree with TRBD1. V shed 3 bases and J 0 bases; nucleotides not matched to a gene: 4. The CDR3 has 16 residues. CDR1 is KGHSH, CDR2 LQKENI, per germline. CDR3 sequence: CASSPPGGLSNQPQHF. For the CDR3, the DNA is TGTGCCAGCTCACCTCCAGGGGGCCTTAGCAATCAGCCCCAGCATTTT. The whole variable domain, remainder taken from reference TRBV18 and TRBJ1-5, is NAGVMQNPRHLVRRRGQEARLRCSPMKGHSHVYWYRQLPEEGLKFMVYLQKENIIDESGMPKERFSAEFPKEGPSILRIQQVVRGDSAAYFCASSPPGGLSNQPQHFGDGTRLSIL.

J is TRBJ1-4 and V is TRBV9; D is undetermined. Germline loops: CDR1 SGDLS, CDR2 YYNGEE. V shed 0 bases and J shed 6 bases, with 15 bases lying between them. This CDR3 is built from 16 residues. CDR3: CASSVDEGSPYEKLFF. Written as DNA, the CDR3 is TGTGCCAGCAGCGTAGACGAGGGCAGCCCATATGAAAAACTGTTTTTT.

J is TRBJ2-1 and V is TRBV27, with 16 positions matching TRBD2. V dropped 5 bases and J dropped 0; count of bases not matched to a gene: 7. The CDR3 totals 19 residues. CDR1 and CDR2 from the germline V gene are MNHEY and SMNVEV (reference sequence). The CDR3 is CASSEGLAGGYSSYNEQFF. The CDR3 region has the DNA TGTGCCAGCAGTGAGGGACTAGCGGGAGGGTATAGCTCCTACAATGAGCAGTTCTTC.

The chain uses TRBV5-1 and TRBJ2-3, with 7 nucleotides matching TRBD1. From germline, CDR1 is SGHRS and CDR2 YFSETQ. CDR3 length equals 14 residues. The trim removed 0 bases at V and 5 bases at J, leaving 3 bases unmatched. Written as DNA, the CDR3 is TGCGCCAGCAGCTTGGGGCAGGGGGTAGATACGCAGTATTTT. As protein: CASSLGQGVDTQYF.

The chain combines TRBV19 with TRBJ1-2, with a tentative D call TRBD1 (5 bases). Germline V gene sequence: CDR1 LNHDA, CDR2 SQIVND (reference sequence). The CDR3 sequence is 11 residues long. Trimming took 6 bases from V and 7 from J, leaving 9 bases between them. The CDR3, as DNA: TGTGCCAGTAGCCAGGGAATTGGCTACACCTTC. Translated, it gives CASSQGIGYTF.

The genes are TRBV30 and TRBJ1-1; D may be TRBD1 (6 bases). The CDR3 covers 14 residues. The V end was cut by 3 bases, the J end by 7 bases, with 18 bases between. Germline V gene sequence: CDR1 GTSNPN, CDR2 SVGIG (reference sequence). The CDR3 DNA is TGTGCCTGGAGAACAGGGTTTTCGACGGGTGAAGCTTTCTTT. Protein sequence: CAWRTGFSTGEAFF.

This chain links TRBV19 with TRBJ1-1, with 11 bases lining up with TRBD1. This CDR3 contains 13 residues. After removal of 8 bases from V and 11 bases from J, the junction contained 10 bases not matched to a gene. CDR1 is LNHDA and CDR2 is SQIVND in the germline V gene (reference sequence). The CDR3 is CASGQGAGVGAFF. The CDR3 DNA is TGTGCCAGTGGACAGGGGGCTGGAGTCGGGGCTTTCTTT. Based on the CDR3 plus reference TRBV19 and TRBJ1-1, the full variable domain is DGGITQSPKYLFRKEGQNVTLSCEQNLNHDAMYWYRQDPGQGLRLIYYSQIVNDFQKGDIAEGYSVSREKKESFPLTVTSAQKNPTAFYLCASGQGAGVGAFFGQGTRLTVV.

The chain recombines TRBV28 with TRBJ1-2; TRBD1 might be the D (6 bases). Deletions cut 8 bases from V and 1 base from J, with 20 bases between. Germline assignment: CDR1 MDHEN and CDR2 SYDVKM. The CDR3 covers 16 residues. The CDR3 reads CASGLGGRKNNYGYTF. The CDR3 nucleotides read TGTGCCAGCGGGTTAGGGGGAAGGAAAAATAACTATGGCTACACCTTC.

The chain recombines TRBV6-5 with TRBJ1-3, with D possibly TRBD1 on 6 matching bases. With 0 bases removed from V and 3 bases from J, the gap between germline ends came to 9 bases. This CDR3 is built from 15 residues. The V gene's germline CDR1 is MNHEY and CDR2 SVGAGI. Here the CDR3 DNA reads TGTGCCAGCAGTTACTCGCGGGGGCTTGGAAACACCATATATTTT. It codes for CASSYSRGLGNTIYF.

The J gene is TRBJ2-4, the V gene TRBV7-2; 12 bases match TRBD2. The germline gives CDR1 SGHTA, CDR2 FQGNSA. Unmatched junction bases numbered 9, after V lost 5 bases and J lost 1 base. The CDR3 consists of 18 residues. The CDR3 DNA is TGTGCCAGCAGCCCGACTAGCGGGAGAGCTGCGGCCAAAAACATTCAGTACTTC. Amino acid sequence: CASSPTSGRAAAKNIQYF.

This clone was detected once. The chain recombines TRBV11-2 with TRBJ2-3, with D perhaps TRBD2 (5 bases). The CDR3 is 14 amino acids. The germline CDR1 and CDR2 sequences are SGHAT and FQNNGV. Trimming took off 0 bases at V and 4 bases at J, with 8 bases between the two ends. The CDR3 DNA is TGTGCCAGCAGCTTAGAGTCGGGGTCAGATACGCAGTATTTT. It is translated as CASSLESGSDTQYF. Full variable domain (rest looked up from reference TRBV11-2 and TRBJ2-3): EAGVAQSPRYKIIEKRQSVAFWCNPISGHATLYWYQQILGQGPKLLIQFQNNGVVDDSQLPKDRFSAERLKGVDSTLKIQPAKLEDSAVYLCASSLESGSDTQYFGPGTRLTVL.

The rearrangement uses TRBV4-1 and TRBJ2-5, with a weak D call TRBD2 (5 bases). The germline V and J ends were trimmed by 0 bases and 5 bases, with 16 bases remaining between them. Per the germline V gene, CDR1 is MGHRA and CDR2 is YSYEKL. The CDR3 loop spans 16 amino acids. CDR3 coding DNA: TGCGCCAGCAGCCAAGATAGAGGCGGACTCACGGAGACCCAGTACTTC. It is translated as CASSQDRGGLTETQYF.

This rearrangement joins TRBV28 to TRBJ2-1; TRBD2 matches at 7 bases. Germline loops: CDR1 MDHEN, CDR2 SYDVKM. The CDR3 is made up of 16 amino acids. The V segment lost 8 bases and the J segment 6 bases; nucleotides outside the gene matches: 16. The DNA of the CDR3 is TGTGCCAGCTCTCCTGGTCTAGCGGTTGCCGCCAATGAGCAGTTCTTC. Translation gives CASSPGLAVAANEQFF. Using reference TRBV28 and TRBJ2-1 for the parts outside the CDR3, the full variable domain is DVKVTQSSRYLVKRTGEKVFLECVQDMDHENMFWYRQDPGLGLRLIYFSYDVKMKEKGDIPEGYSVSREKKERFSLILESASTNQTSMYLCASSPGLAVAANEQFFGPGTRLTVL.

The chain employs TRBV14 and TRBJ2-1, with a possible D match to TRBD2 (5 bases). The CDR3 is 12 amino acids. Trimming stripped 2 bases from V and 8 bases from J, with 7 bases between. Germline V gives CDR1 SGHDN, CDR2 FVKESK. This CDR3 reads CASSQTRYEQFF. DNA for the CDR3: TGTGCCAGCAGCCAAACTAGGTATGAGCAGTTCTTC.

This chain connects TRBV11-3 to TRBJ2-2; a weak D match, TRBD2 (6 bases). The V and J ends lost 5 bases and 3 bases respectively, with 10 bases between them. Looked up from germline, CDR1 is SGHNT and CDR2 is YENEEA. This CDR3 contains 14 residues. CDR3 nucleotide sequence: TGTGCCAGCAGCGGGGGACTCGACACCGGGGAGCTGTTTTTT. Its translation: CASSGGLDTGELFF.

About this clone itself: A read error may account for a junction end that differs from germline. V and J are TRBV29-1 and TRBJ2-3; 8 bases are shared with TRBD2. The germline V gene has CDR1 SQVTM and CDR2 ANQGSEA. This CDR3 spans 17 amino acids. The CDR3 DNA sequence: TGCAGCGCGGCCTGGACTAGCTCGTCCAAACGCACCGATACGCAGTATTTT. Translating gives CSAAWTSSSKRTDTQYF.

The chain joins TRBV13 to TRBJ2-7, with a weak D call TRBD2 (7 bases). With 4 bases removed from V and 5 bases from J, the gap between germline ends came to 15 bases. The CDR3 length is 14 residues. CDR1 PRHDT and CDR2 FYEKMQ come from the germline V gene (reference sequence). As DNA, the CDR3 is TGTGCCAGCAGCTGGGGTGAGGGGGGGCACGAGCAGTACTTC. Translated, it gives CASSWGEGGHEQYF.

The V call is TRBV28, the J call TRBJ1-1, with D perhaps TRBD1 (6 bases). Germline CDR1 and CDR2: MDHEN and SYDVKM. Trimming left V 6 bases short and J 3 bases short, with 11 bases between. The CDR3 is made up of 13 amino acids. The CDR3 nucleotides are TGTGCCAGCAGGATGACAGGCTACACTGAAGCTTTCTTT. Its protein product is CASRMTGYTEAFF. Full variable domain (rest looked up from reference TRBV28 and TRBJ1-1): DVKVTQSSRYLVKRTGEKVFLECVQDMDHENMFWYRQDPGLGLRLIYFSYDVKMKEKGDIPEGYSVSREKKERFSLILESASTNQTSMYLCASRMTGYTEAFFGQGTRLTVV.

This rearrangement joins TRBV6-1 to TRBJ2-7; tentative D call: TRBD1 (6 bases). The CDR3 length is 12 residues. Germline lookup yields CDR1 MNHNS and CDR2 SASEGT. Between the trimmed V and J ends, which lost 5 bases and 13 bases, there was a span of 18 bases. In DNA, the CDR3 is TGTGCCAGCAGTTCTCCAAACAGGGCCCCCTACTTC. This translates into CASSSPNRAPYF.

This chain joins TRBV28 and TRBJ2-5, with TRBD2 identical over 14 bases. Germline values: CDR1 MDHEN, CDR2 SYDVKM. V dropped 3 bases and J dropped 1; count of bases not matched to a gene: 13. The length of the CDR3 is 20 residues. As DNA, the CDR3 is TGTGCCAGCAGTTTCTCGCCCGGGACTAGCGGGAGTCTTAGCCAAGAGACCCAGTACTTC. Translation: CASSFSPGTSGSLSQETQYF.